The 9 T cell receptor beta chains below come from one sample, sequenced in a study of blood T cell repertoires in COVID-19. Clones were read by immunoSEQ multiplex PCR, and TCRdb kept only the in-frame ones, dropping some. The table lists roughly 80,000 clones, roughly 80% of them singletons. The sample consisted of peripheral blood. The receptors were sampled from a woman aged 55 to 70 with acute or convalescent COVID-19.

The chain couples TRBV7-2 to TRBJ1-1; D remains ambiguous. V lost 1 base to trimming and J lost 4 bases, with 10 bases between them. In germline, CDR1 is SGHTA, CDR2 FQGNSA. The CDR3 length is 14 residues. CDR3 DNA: TGTGCCAGCAGCTTAGGCCGGGGTTCCACTGAAGCTTTCTTT. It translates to CASSLGRGSTEAFF. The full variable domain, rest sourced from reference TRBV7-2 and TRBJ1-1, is GAGVSQSPSNKVTEKGKDVELRCDPISGHTALYWYRQSLGQGLEFLIYFQGNSAPDKSGLPSDRFSAERTGGSVSTLTIQRTQQEDSAVYLCASSLGRGSTEAFFGQGTRLTVV.

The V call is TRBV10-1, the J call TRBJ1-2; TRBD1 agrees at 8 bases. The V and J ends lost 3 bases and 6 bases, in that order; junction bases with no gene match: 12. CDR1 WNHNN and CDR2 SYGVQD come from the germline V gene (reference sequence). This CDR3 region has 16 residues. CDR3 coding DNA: TGCGCCAGCAGTGACCGGACAGGGCTTAGCGGTGATGGCTACACCTTC. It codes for CASSDRTGLSGDGYTF.

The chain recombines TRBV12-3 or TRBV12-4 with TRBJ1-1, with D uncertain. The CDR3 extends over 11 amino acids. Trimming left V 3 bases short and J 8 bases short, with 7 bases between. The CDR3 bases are TGTGCCAGCAGTTTTTGGGAGGAAGCTTTCTTT. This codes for CASSFWEEAFF.

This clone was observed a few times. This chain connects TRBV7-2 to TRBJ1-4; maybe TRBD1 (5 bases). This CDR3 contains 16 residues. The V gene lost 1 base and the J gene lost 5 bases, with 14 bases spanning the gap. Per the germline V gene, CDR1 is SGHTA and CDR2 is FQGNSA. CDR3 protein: CASSLEAGLKNEKLFF. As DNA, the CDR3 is TGTGCCAGCAGCTTAGAGGCAGGGCTCAAGAATGAAAAACTGTTTTTT.

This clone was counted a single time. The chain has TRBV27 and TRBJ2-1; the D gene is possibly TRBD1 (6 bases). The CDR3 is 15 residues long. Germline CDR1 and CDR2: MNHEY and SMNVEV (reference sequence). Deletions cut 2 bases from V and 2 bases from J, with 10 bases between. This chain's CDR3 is CASSLSRDTYNEQFF. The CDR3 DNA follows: TGTGCCAGCAGTTTAAGTAGGGACACCTACAATGAGCAGTTCTTC.

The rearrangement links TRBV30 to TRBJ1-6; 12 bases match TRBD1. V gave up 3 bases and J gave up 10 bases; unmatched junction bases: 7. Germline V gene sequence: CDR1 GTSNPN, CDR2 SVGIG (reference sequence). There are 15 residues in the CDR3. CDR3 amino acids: CAWSELGQGASPLHF. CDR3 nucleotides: TGTGCCTGGAGCGAATTGGGACAGGGGGCCTCACCCCTCCACTTT.

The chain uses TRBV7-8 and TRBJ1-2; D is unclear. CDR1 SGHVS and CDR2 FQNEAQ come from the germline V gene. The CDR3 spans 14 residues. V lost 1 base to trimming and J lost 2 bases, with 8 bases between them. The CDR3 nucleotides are TGTGCCAGCAGCTTAGTTGTCCGGAACTATGGCTACACCTTC. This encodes CASSLVVRNYGYTF.

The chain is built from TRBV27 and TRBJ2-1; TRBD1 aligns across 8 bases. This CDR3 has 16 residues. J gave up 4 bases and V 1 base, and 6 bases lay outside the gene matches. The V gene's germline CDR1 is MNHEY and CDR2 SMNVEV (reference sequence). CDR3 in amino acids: CASSLYGTGGYNEQFF. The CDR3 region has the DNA TGTGCCAGCAGTTTATACGGGACAGGAGGGTACAATGAGCAGTTCTTC.

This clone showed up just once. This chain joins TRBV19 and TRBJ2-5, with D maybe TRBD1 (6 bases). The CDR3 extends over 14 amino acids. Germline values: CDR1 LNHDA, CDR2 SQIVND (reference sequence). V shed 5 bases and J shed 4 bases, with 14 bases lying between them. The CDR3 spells CASSPLDRGETQYF. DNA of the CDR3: TGTGCCAGTAGTCCCCTGGACAGAGGAGAGACCCAGTACTTC.